Each of the 19 T cell receptor beta chains below was sequenced from the same sample in a study of T cell changes during pregnancy in multiple sclerosis. TCRdb keeps only in-frame clones here, not all; method: immunoSEQ multiplex PCR. In the table there are more than 55,000 clones, roughly 92% of which are singletons. The material was peripheral blood, obtained in the second trimester of pregnancy. The receptors come from a female donor with multiple sclerosis, enrolled in a pregnancy study.

This rearrangement joins TRBV6-5 to TRBJ2-3; D is perhaps TRBD1 (5 bases). The CDR3 is 16 residues long. V lost 4 bases, J lost 5 bases, and 19 bases lay in between. Per germline, CDR1 MNHEY and CDR2 SVGAGI. The CDR3 reads CASSSTTSRQLDTQYF. The CDR3 DNA is TGTGCCAGCAGTTCCACTACGTCGCGACAGCTAGATACGCAGTATTTT.

The gene calls are TRBV4-2 and TRBJ2-5; D is possibly TRBD1 (6 bases). The end of the DNA fits TRBJ2-7 better, so the J call may be wrong. CDR1 is LGHNA and CDR2 is YNFKEQ in the germline V gene. There are 12 residues in the CDR3. The CDR3 sequence is CASSPTGYEQYF. The CDR3 nucleotides are TGTGCCAGCAGCCCTACAGGGTACGAGCAGTACTTC.

V usage is TRBV4-2 and J usage is TRBJ1-1, with TRBD1 identical over 8 bases. With V trimmed by 1 base and J by 1 base, 2 bases remained unmatched. The CDR3 totals 15 residues. The germline V gene encodes CDR1 LGHNA and CDR2 YNFKEQ. CDR3 sequence reads: CASSQAGQGNTEAFF. CDR3 bases: TGTGCCAGCAGCCAAGCCGGACAGGGGAACACTGAAGCTTTCTTT.

V usage is TRBV27 and J usage is TRBJ1-1; D is possibly TRBD1 (6 bases). Between the trimmed V and J ends, which lost 3 bases and 1 base, there was a span of 9 bases. Germline CDR1 is MNHEY and CDR2 is SMNVEV (reference sequence). There are 14 residues in the CDR3. The CDR3 sequence: CASSFKGQNTEAFF. The CDR3 nucleotides read TGTGCCAGCAGTTTCAAGGGACAGAACACTGAAGCTTTCTTT.

The chain employs TRBV19 and TRBJ1-6, with D perhaps TRBD1 (6 bases). Germline V CDR1 and CDR2: LNHDA, SQIVND (reference sequence). The V end lost 9 bases, the J end lost 5 bases, and 11 bases lay between the germline ends. This CDR3 has 13 amino acids. The CDR3 reads CASRDKNNSPLHF. In DNA form, the CDR3 reads TGTGCCAGCCGGGACAAAAATAATTCACCCCTCCACTTT. Full variable domain (outside the CDR3, taken from reference TRBV19 and TRBJ1-6): DGGITQSPKYLFRKEGQNVTLSCEQNLNHDAMYWYRQDPGQGLRLIYYSQIVNDFQKGDIAEGYSVSREKKESFPLTVTSAQKNPTAFYLCASRDKNNSPLHFGNGTRLTVT.

This chain connects TRBV5-6 to TRBJ2-7; a weak D match, TRBD1 (5 bases). The CDR3 is 14 residues long. Germline CDR1 reads SGHDT; CDR2 reads YYEEEE. Trimming cost V 5 bases and J 0 bases, with 12 bases left between them. The CDR3: CASRVQGNSYEQYF. CDR3 in DNA: TGTGCCAGCAGGGTCCAGGGAAACTCCTACGAGCAGTACTTC.

This sequence joins TRBV7-2 and TRBJ2-5; a weak D match, TRBD2 (5 bases). Germline CDR1 SGHTA, CDR2 FQGNSA. V lost 0 bases to trimming and J lost 7 bases, with 12 bases between them. This CDR3 region has 14 residues. Here the CDR3 DNA reads TGTGCCAGCAGCTTAGCGGGAGTTATGGGGACCCAGTACTTC. It specifies CASSLAGVMGTQYF.

The chain links TRBV7-3 to TRBJ2-4, with 16 nucleotides matching TRBD2. The V segment lost 4 bases and the J segment 8 bases; nucleotides outside the gene matches: 5. Germline V CDR1 and CDR2: SGHTA, FQGTGA. The CDR3 loop spans 16 amino acids. Here the CDR3 reads CASSSGTSGGADIQYF. Here the CDR3 DNA reads TGTGCCAGCAGCTCGGGGACTAGCGGGGGGGCGGACATTCAGTACTTC.

This chain uses TRBV30 with TRBJ2-7, with 9 bases fitting TRBD1. CDR1 GTSNPN and CDR2 SVGIG come from the germline V gene (reference sequence). With V trimmed by 4 bases and J by 1 base, 8 bases remained unmatched. The CDR3 contains 15 residues. The CDR3 coding sequence is TGTGCCTGGACCACCGGGACAGGGATGTCCTACGAGCAGTACTTC. Protein product: CAWTTGTGMSYEQYF.

The rearrangement joins TRBV7-9 to TRBJ1-1; TRBD1 might be the D (5 bases). V gave up 3 bases and J gave up 1 base, with 6 bases separating them. The CDR3 is 13 amino acids. Germline V CDR1 and CDR2: SEHNR, FQNEAQ (reference sequence). DNA for the CDR3: TGTGCCAGCAGCTTGGACACGAACACTGAAGCTTTCTTT. Its protein is CASSLDTNTEAFF.

The chain couples TRBV6-5 to TRBJ2-2, with TRBD2 identical over 8 bases. CDR3 length: 12 amino acids. Germline lookup yields CDR1 MNHEY and CDR2 SVGAGI. The V segment lost 6 bases and the J segment 9 bases; nucleotides outside the gene matches: 3. The CDR3 DNA is TGTGCCAGCAGGCGGACTAGCCGGGAGCTGTTTTTT. This encodes CASRRTSRELFF.

The chain combines TRBV7-9 with TRBJ1-1; tentatively, D is TRBD1 (5 bases). The CDR3 extends over 16 amino acids. Between the trimmed V and J ends, which lost 5 bases and 7 bases, there was a span of 23 bases. Germline values: CDR1 SEHNR, CDR2 FQNEAQ (reference sequence). CDR3 protein: CASSEIKRQSGFEAFF. CDR3 DNA: TGTGCCAGCAGCGAAATAAAGAGGCAGTCAGGGTTTGAAGCTTTCTTT.

The chain employs TRBV5-4 and TRBJ2-1; the match to TRBD1 covers 11 bases. CDR3 length: 13 amino acids. V shed 8 bases and J 6 bases; nucleotides not matched to a gene: 4. Germline V gene data show CDR1 as SGHNT and CDR2 as YYREEE (reference sequence). The CDR3 reads CASPGTGGNEQFF. CDR3 nucleotides: TGTGCCAGTCCCGGGACAGGGGGCAATGAGCAGTTCTTC.

This clone has only one observation. The rearrangement joins TRBV4-2 to TRBJ2-3; TRBD2 matches at 14 bases. The CDR3 loop spans 19 amino acids. The trim removed 4 bases at V and 1 base at J, leaving 10 bases unmatched. Germline-derived CDR1 and CDR2 are LGHNA and YNFKEQ. As DNA, the CDR3 is TGTGCCAGCAGCCCGACTAGCGGGGGGGCCAAGACTGGCACAGATACGCAGTATTTT. It encodes CASSPTSGGAKTGTDTQYF.

V gene TRBV6-5 combines with J gene TRBJ2-7; D is possibly TRBD2 (6 bases). Germline V gives CDR1 MNHEY, CDR2 SVGAGI. This CDR3 has 15 amino acids. Trimming stripped 2 bases from V and 0 bases from J, with 11 bases between. CDR3 loop: CASSYGRGFSYEQYF. CDR3 DNA sequence: TGTGCCAGCAGTTACGGGCGGGGTTTCTCCTACGAGCAGTACTTC.

The chain employs TRBV7-6 and TRBJ2-3; 9 positions match TRBD2. The CDR3 is 16 amino acids. With V trimmed by 6 bases and J by 1 base, 8 bases remained unmatched. The V gene's germline CDR1 is SGHVS and CDR2 FNYEAQ. The CDR3 DNA reads TGTGCCAGCAGTCTAGATGCGGGAGGGCGCACAGATACGCAGTATTTT. Translation: CASSLDAGGRTDTQYF.

This chain connects TRBV7-6 to TRBJ2-5; 7 bases agree with TRBD1. The CDR3 is made up of 16 amino acids. Germline loops: CDR1 SGHVS, CDR2 FNYEAQ. The V gene end was trimmed by 1 base and the J gene end by 4 bases; junction bases not matched to a gene: 9. CDR3 loop: CASSLEAGGSGETQYF. CDR3 coding DNA: TGTGCCAGCAGCTTAGAGGCAGGGGGTTCGGGAGAGACCCAGTACTTC.

The chain uses TRBV29-1 and TRBJ2-3, with unresolved D. This CDR3 is built from 13 residues. Trimming shortened V by 1 base and J by 2 bases, and 7 bases separated the two germline ends. Germline assignment: CDR1 SQVTM and CDR2 ANQGSEA. The DNA of the CDR3 is TGCAGCGTTGAAGGGGCAGTCACAGATACGCAGTATTTT. Its protein product is CSVEGAVTDTQYF.

This sequence joins TRBV9 and TRBJ2-1; TRBD2 might be the D (6 bases). CDR1 is SGDLS and CDR2 is YYNGEE in the germline V gene. V shed 0 bases and J shed 6 bases, with 13 bases lying between them. The CDR3 covers 15 residues. The CDR3 DNA sequence: TGTGCCAGCAGCGTAGGCACTAGCTCAGGCAATGAGCAGTTCTTC. Protein: CASSVGTSSGNEQFF.